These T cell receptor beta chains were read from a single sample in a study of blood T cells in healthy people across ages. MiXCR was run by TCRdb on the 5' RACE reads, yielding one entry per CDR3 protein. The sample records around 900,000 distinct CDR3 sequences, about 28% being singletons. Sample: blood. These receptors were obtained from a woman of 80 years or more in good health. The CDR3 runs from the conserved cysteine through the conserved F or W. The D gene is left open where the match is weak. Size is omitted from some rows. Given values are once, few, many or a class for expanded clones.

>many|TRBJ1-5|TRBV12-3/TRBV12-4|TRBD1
CASSTGTGINQPQHF
TGTGCCAGCAGTACCGGGACAGGGATTAATCAGCCCCAGCATTTT
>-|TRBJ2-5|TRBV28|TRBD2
CASSVSRREQYF
TGTGCCAGCAGTGTATCGAGGCGGGAGCAGTACTTC
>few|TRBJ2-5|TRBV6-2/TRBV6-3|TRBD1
CASSYSRTGRYQGTQYF
TGTGCCAGCAGTTACTCGAGGACAGGGAGGTACCAAGGGACCCAGTACTTC
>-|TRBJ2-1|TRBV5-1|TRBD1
CASNLDAGGCNEQFF
TGCGCCAGCAACTTGGATGCAGGGGGCTGCAATGAGCAGTTCTTC
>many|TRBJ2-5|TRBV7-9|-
CASSLGVEIGTQYF
TGTGCCAGCAGCTTAGGAGTGGAGATCGGGACCCAGTACTTC
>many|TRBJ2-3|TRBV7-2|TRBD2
CASSPGGALTNTQYF
TGTGCCAGCAGCCCCGGGGGGGCCCTCACGAATACGCAGTATTTT
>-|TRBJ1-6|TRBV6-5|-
CASSYSDRPYNSPLHF
TGTGCCAGCAGTTACTCCGACAGACCCTATAATTCACCCCTCCACTTT
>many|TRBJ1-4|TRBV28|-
CASSLLANEKLFF
TGTGCCAGCAGTTTATTGGCTAATGAAAAACTGTTTTTT
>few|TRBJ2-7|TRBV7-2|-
CASSAPGLGEQYF
TGTGCCAGCAGCGCGCCGGGGTTAGGGGAGCAGTACTTC
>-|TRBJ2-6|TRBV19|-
CASSIGTGSGANVLTF
TGTGCCAGTAGTATAGGGACGGGATCTGGGGCCAACGTCCTGACTTTC
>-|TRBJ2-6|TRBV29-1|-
CSVSKTGANVLTF
TGCAGCGTCTCTAAAACTGGGGCCAACGTCCTGACTTTC
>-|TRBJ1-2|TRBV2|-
CASSELAGNRANYGYTF
TGTGCCAGCAGTGAACTTGCAGGGAATCGAGCTAACTATGGCTACACCTTC
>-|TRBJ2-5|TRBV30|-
CAWSVQAGSAETQYF
TGTGCCTGGAGTGTGCAAGCGGGTTCCGCGGAGACCCAGTACTTC
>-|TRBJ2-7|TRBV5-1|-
CASSGSPGPQSDHEQYF
TGCGCCAGCAGCGGCTCACCGGGCCCCCAGTCCGACCACGAGCAGTACTTC
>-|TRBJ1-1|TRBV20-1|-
CSASLGDRLNTEAFF
TGCAGTGCTAGTTTAGGAGACAGATTGAACACTGAAGCTTTCTTT
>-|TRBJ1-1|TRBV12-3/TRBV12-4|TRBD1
CASSFAPGTGNTEAFF
TGTGCCAGCAGTTTTGCCCCCGGGACAGGGAACACTGAAGCTTTCTTT
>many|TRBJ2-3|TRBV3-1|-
CASSQGTVTQYF
TGTGCCAGCAGCCAAGGGACGGTCACGCAGTATTTT
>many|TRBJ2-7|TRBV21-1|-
CASSNMDRGGMEQYF
TGTGCCAGCAGCAACATGGACAGGGGTGGGATGGAGCAGTACTTC
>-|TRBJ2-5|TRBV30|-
CAWSGRGNQETQYF
TGTGCCTGGAGTGGAAGGGGCAACCAAGAGACCCAGTACTTC
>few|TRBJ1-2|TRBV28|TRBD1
CASSLTGRIGYTF
TGTGCCAGCAGTCTGACAGGGAGAATTGGCTACACCTTC
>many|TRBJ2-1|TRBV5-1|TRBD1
CASSGRTGVGNEQFF
TGCGCCAGCAGCGGCCGGACAGGGGTGGGCAATGAGCAGTTCTTC
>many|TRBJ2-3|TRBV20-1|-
CSAPLGGGPMDTQYF
TGCAGTGCCCCTCTCGGAGGGGGGCCCATGGATACGCAGTATTTT